The 20 T cell receptor beta chains below were found in one sample sequenced in a study of metastatic and nonmetastatic thyroid tumors. None of the patients had undergone any treatment ahead of thyroid surgery. TCRdb re-analyzed the PCR reads through MiXCR. Here the sample spans 70,000 or so clones, 12% to 15% being singletons. Sequenced material: blood. Receptors were obtained from a male donor with papillary thyroid cancer or a benign thyroid nodule (not recorded which). Some clones in this sample may be carry-over from other donors' samples.

This clone has a count of ten or more. The chain links TRBV7-2 to TRBJ2-2; D is unclear. Germline V CDR1 and CDR2: SGHTA, FQGNSA. This CDR3 has 15 amino acids. Trimming cost V 0 bases and J 5 bases, with 10 bases left between them. The CDR3 DNA is TGTGCCAGCAGCTTAGCGCGGTCTGGGACCGGGGAGCTGTTTTTT. Translation gives CASSLARSGTGELFF.

Notes on this clone: The junction shows a germline mismatch at one end, possibly a read error. The rearrangement links TRBV7-6 to TRBJ2-5; possibly TRBD2 for D (5 bases). Germline CDR1 is SGHVS and CDR2 is FNYEAQ. The CDR3 consists of 15 residues. The CDR3 here is CSSSLEGRVRKTQYF. CDR3 sequence (DNA): TGTTCCAGCAGCTTAGAGGGTCGGGTCAGGAAGACCCAGTACTTC.

This clone was found a few times. No conserved phenylalanine or tryptophan is present at the end of the CDR3, so a read error is the likely explanation. The chain recombines TRBV12-3 or TRBV12-4 with TRBJ2-2; TRBD1 might be the D (6 bases). The CDR3 has 14 amino acids. In DNA form, the CDR3 reads TGTGACAGCAGTTTTTTGGGGGCGGCCGGGGAGCTGTTTGTT. As protein: CDSSFLGAAGELFV.

The V call is TRBV11-2, the J call TRBJ2-1; D uncertain. CDR1 is SGHAT, CDR2 FQNNGV, per germline. Trimming stripped 0 bases from V and 1 base from J, with 10 bases between. This CDR3 has 16 residues. In DNA form, the CDR3 reads TGTGCCAGCAGCTTAGAAGGTAGCCTTTCCTACAATGAGCAGTTCTTC. Translated, it gives CASSLEGSLSYNEQFF.

Ten or more counts support this clone. J is TRBJ1-2 and V is TRBV29-1; D is ambiguous. The V end lost 2 bases, the J end lost 1 base, and 5 bases lay between the germline ends. CDR3 length: 12 residues. Germline values: CDR1 SQVTM, CDR2 ANQGSEA. CDR3: CSVESGNYGYTF. CDR3 coding DNA: TGCAGCGTTGAATCGGGTAACTATGGCTACACCTTC.

Ten or more counts support this clone. The rearrangement joins TRBV5-1 to TRBJ1-2; a weak D match, TRBD1 (5 bases). The CDR3 extends over 13 amino acids. CDR1 is SGHRS and CDR2 is YFSETQ in the germline V gene. V was cut by 4 bases and J by 3 bases, with 10 bases left in between. The CDR3 is CASSTGGDYGYTF. In DNA, the CDR3 is TGCGCCAGCAGCACCGGGGGGGACTATGGCTACACCTTC.

This clone appeared many times. The rearrangement joins TRBV11-2 to TRBJ1-1, with D perhaps matching TRBD1 (5 bases). Trimming left V 1 base short and J 4 bases short, with 7 bases between. The length of the CDR3 is 13 residues. The germline V gene encodes CDR1 SGHAT and CDR2 FQNNGV. This CDR3 is CASSLAGGTEAFF. The CDR3 nucleotides are TGTGCCAGCAGCTTAGCCGGGGGCACTGAAGCTTTCTTT.

This clone showed up many times. The V and J genes are TRBV4-2 and TRBJ2-3; TRBD2 is a possible D gene (7 bases). The CDR3 has 16 amino acids. The V end lost 5 bases, the J end lost 1 base, and 16 bases lay between the germline ends. Germline values: CDR1 LGHNA, CDR2 YNFKEQ. The CDR3, as DNA: TGTGCCAGCAGCAAGCTACAGGGAGGGGGCACAGATACGCAGTATTTT. Protein sequence: CASSKLQGGGTDTQYF.

This clone was recorded many times. This rearrangement joins TRBV20-1 to TRBJ2-5; 9 bases fit TRBD2. The CDR3 is 16 amino acids. V dropped 1 base and J dropped 2; count of bases not matched to a gene: 8. CDR1 is DFQATT, CDR2 SNEGSKA, per germline (reference sequence). CDR3 coding DNA: TGCAGTGCTAGAGGGTTCGCGGGAGGGACTCAAGAGACCCAGTACTTC. Its protein product is CSARGFAGGTQETQYF.

Many counts were recorded for this clone. The CDR3 region has the DNA TGTGCCACCAGCAGAGGAAAAGGTGGAGGGTCCACCGGGGAGCTGTTTTTT. Encoded protein: CATSRGKGGGSTGELFF. This chain joins TRBV15 and TRBJ2-2; D perhaps matches TRBD2 (6 bases). CDR1 and CDR2 (germline): LNHNV, YYDKDF (reference sequence). CDR3 length: 17 amino acids. V shed 1 base and J shed 4 bases, with 16 bases lying between them.

About this clone itself: As the CDR3 is not closed by the conserved phenylalanine or tryptophan, this likely results from a read error. The rearrangement links TRBV12-3 or TRBV12-4 to TRBJ2-5; D not resolved. The length of the CDR3 is 17 residues. V lost 6 bases, J lost 4 bases, and 24 bases lay in between. The CDR3 DNA follows: TGTGCCAGCAGACCGGGCACATGGGCCGTACACGGAGAGACCCAGTACCTC. The encoded protein is CASRPGTWAVHGETQYL.

This clone was observed a few times. A read error may explain this, as a much larger clone is one base away. At the DNA level, this CDR3 is encoded by other sequences in the same sample as well. The chain combines TRBV10-3 with TRBJ2-3, with D tentatively TRBD2 (5 bases). The V end was cut by 0 bases, the J end by 3 bases, with 7 bases between. The CDR3 spans 14 residues. Germline V gene lookup returns CDR1 ENHRY and CDR2 SYGVKD. The CDR3 region has the DNA TGTGCCATCAGTGAGTCGACGGGAACAGATACGCAGTATTTT. This encodes CAISESTGTDTQYF.

About this clone: A much larger clone differs by one base, so this may be a read error. In the same sample, other DNA sequences code for this CDR3. The chain joins TRBV5-1 to TRBJ2-3; perhaps TRBD1 as D (6 bases). The J call may be wrong; the DNA end is better matched by TRBJ1-5. CDR1 SGHRS and CDR2 YFSETQ come from the germline V gene. CDR3 length: 15 residues. The CDR3 region is CASSREGGIGDTQHF. The DNA for the CDR3 is TGCGCCAGCAGCCGGGAGGGGGGCATAGGAGATACGCAGCATTTT.

This clone occurred many times. The missing conserved phenylalanine or tryptophan at the end of this CDR3 makes a read error likely. The V and J genes are TRBV28 and TRBJ2-7, with 11 bases matching TRBD2. CDR3 length: 17 residues. Germline trimming cut 5 bases from V and 2 bases from J; bases unmatched to any gene: 11. Germline V gives CDR1 MDHEN, CDR2 SYDVKM. DNA for the CDR3: TGTGCCAGCAGTCCCCCAGACGATAGCGGGAGGGCCTACGAGCAGTACTCC. Protein sequence: CASSPPDDSGRAYEQYS.

This chain links TRBV2 with TRBJ2-7, with TRBD2 matching over 9 bases. V shed 2 bases and J 3 bases; nucleotides not matched to a gene: 17. Germline V lookup: CDR1 SNHLY, CDR2 FYNNEI. This CDR3 is 19 amino acids long. For the CDR3, the DNA is TGTGCCAGCAGTGAAAGGGAGGTAGGTGTAGCGGGAGTCTTCTACGAGCAGTACGTC. Its translation: CASSEREVGVAGVFYEQYV.

Details on this clone: With a much larger clone just one base away, this may be a read error. The chain carries TRBV7-9 and TRBJ2-3; no clear D gene. The CDR3 is 12 amino acids. From germline, CDR1 is SEHNR and CDR2 FQNEAQ (reference sequence). The CDR3 nucleotides are TGTGCCTGCAGCTCCGGGACAGATACGCAGTATTTT. Protein: CACSSGTDTQYF.

This clone was observed many times. The V and J genes are TRBV7-6 and TRBJ1-3; possibly TRBD1 for D (5 bases). Per the germline V gene, CDR1 is SGHVS and CDR2 is FNYEAQ. Trimming removed 0 bases at V and 0 bases at J, with 12 bases between. The CDR3 runs 17 residues. This chain's CDR3 is CASSLAGDRYSGNTIYF. CDR3 bases: TGTGCCAGCAGCTTAGCGGGAGACAGATACTCTGGAAACACCATATATTTT.

V usage is TRBV7-3 and J usage is TRBJ2-7; tentatively, D is TRBD1 or TRBD2 (6 bases each). Trimming pared 5 bases from V and 2 bases from J, leaving 13 bases between. There are 14 residues in the CDR3. Per germline, CDR1 SGHTA and CDR2 FQGTGA. CDR3 sequence (DNA): TGTGCCAGCAGCCCGGGGGCAGGTCCCTACGAGCAGTACTTC. It translates to CASSPGAGPYEQYF. The complete variable domain, with remaining parts taken from reference TRBV7-3 and TRBJ2-7, reads GAGVSQTPSNKVTEKGKYVELRCDPISGHTALYWYRQSLGQGPEFLIYFQGTGAADDSGLPNDRFFAVRPEGSVSTLKIQRTERGDSAVYLCASSPGAGPYEQYFGPGTRLTVT.

In this sample, this clone turned up many times. V is TRBV2 and J is TRBJ2-1, with TRBD2 matching over 12 bases. With 6 bases clipped from V and 2 bases from J, the junction kept 5 bases outside the gene matches. The CDR3 is made up of 16 amino acids. Germline V gene sequence: CDR1 SNHLY, CDR2 FYNNEI. In DNA, the CDR3 is TGTGCCAGCAGCCGGACTAGCGGGATTACCTACAATGAGCAGTTCTTC. Protein: CASSRTSGITYNEQFF.

This clone was detected many times. V usage is TRBV7-2 and J usage is TRBJ2-3; D might be TRBD2 (5 bases). Germline V gene data show CDR1 as SGHTA and CDR2 as FQGNSA. The CDR3 covers 14 residues. V was clipped by 2 bases and J by 2 bases, with 8 bases between them. This CDR3 reads CASSLSRDTDTQYF. CDR3 sequence (DNA): TGTGCCAGCAGCTTATCCCGGGACACAGATACGCAGTATTTT.